This T cell receptor beta chain stems from a study of graft-versus-host responses after intestinal transplantation. About the study: Recipients uniformly received anti-thymocyte globulin induction, followed by tacrolimus and steroids for about 3 years. Overall study findings and caveats: Present in recipient marrow, GvH clones included some that appeared first in ileum or blood.

CDR1 is SGDLS and CDR2 is YYNGEE in the germline V gene. The CDR3 is made up of 13 amino acids. V was pared by 0 bases and J by 0 bases, with 3 bases between. This clone was detected only a few times. Its antigen is as yet unknown. Profiled with immunoSEQ multiplex PCR; TCRdb holds only in-frame clones, not every one. The sample contains about 94,000 clones, over 75% of which appear only once. This sequence originates from a human donor who received an intestinal transplant. The sequencing here drew on unstimulated CD8+ T cells sorted from spleen or lymph node cells, taken before intestinal transplant. The chain couples TRBV9 to TRBJ1-1, with no clear D. The CDR3, as DNA: TGTGCCAGCAGCGTAGTCATGAACACTGAAGCTTTCTTT. It encodes CASSVVMNTEAFF.